Below, 8 T cell receptor beta chains from the same sample are listed, as sequenced in a study of PD-1 blockade in mismatch repair-deficient tumors. Repertoires were generated with immunoSEQ multiplex PCR, while TCRdb's copy carries only in-frame clones and drops some. The table records about 68,000 clones, 60% to 80% of them present only once. The material was peripheral blood, obtained 2 weeks after starting pembrolizumab. The receptors stem from an adult with mismatch repair-deficient cancer.

The chain links TRBV9 to TRBJ2-7; a possible D gene is TRBD2 (6 bases). Trimming left V 7 bases short and J 7 bases short, with 12 bases between. This CDR3 has 11 residues. The germline gives CDR1 SGDLS, CDR2 YYNGEE. The DNA for the CDR3 is TGTGCCAGCGGCGGGACGGGGGAGCAGTACTTC. It specifies CASGGTGEQYF.

V is TRBV6-5 and J is TRBJ2-1, with TRBD2 matching 11 bases. V dropped 6 bases and J dropped 3; count of bases not matched to a gene: 4. Germline loops: CDR1 MNHEY, CDR2 SVGAGI. The CDR3 runs to 15 residues. CDR3 region: CASSRLAGYYNEQFF. CDR3 DNA sequence: TGTGCCAGCAGCAGACTAGCGGGGTACTACAATGAGCAGTTCTTC.

The chain joins TRBV19 to TRBJ1-1; D remains ambiguous. Trimming took 5 bases from V and 0 from J, leaving 16 bases between them. Germline CDR1 LNHDA, CDR2 SQIVND (reference sequence). This CDR3 contains 16 residues. The CDR3 sequence: CASSPGGATMNTEAFF. The CDR3 DNA is TGTGCCAGTAGTCCCGGTGGTGCCACTATGAACACTGAAGCTTTCTTT.

The rearrangement links TRBV5-8 to TRBJ2-5; TRBD2 matches at 10 bases. The V segment lost 4 bases and the J segment 2 bases; nucleotides outside the gene matches: 5. The CDR3 runs 15 residues. In germline, CDR1 is SGHTS, CDR2 YDEGEE. CDR3 region: CASSKGLAQQETQYF. The CDR3 nucleotides read TGTGCCAGCAGCAAGGGACTAGCGCAACAAGAGACCCAGTACTTC.

This rearrangement joins TRBV7-8 to TRBJ1-2, with D hard to call. The CDR3 sequence is 13 residues long. Deletions cut 1 base from V and 8 bases from J, with 11 bases between. Germline V CDR1 and CDR2: SGHVS, FQNEAQ. This CDR3 reads CASSLEGVRGYTF. The CDR3, as DNA: TGTGCCAGCAGCTTAGAGGGAGTTCGAGGCTACACCTTC.

V gene TRBV6-1 combines with J gene TRBJ2-1; D ambiguous. Germline lookup yields CDR1 MNHNS and CDR2 SASEGT. The CDR3 has 13 residues. V lost 3 bases, J lost 3 bases, and 6 bases lay in between. The DNA of the CDR3 is TGTGCCAGCAGTGACTCCTACTACAATGAGCAGTTCTTC. Translated, it gives CASSDSYYNEQFF.

This chain links TRBV21-1 with TRBJ1-1; the table assigns TRBD1, which was not confirmed against the DNA. TRBV21-1 is recorded as a pseudogene. The CDR3 consists of 17 residues. As DNA, the CDR3 is TGTGCCAGCAGCAACTACAGGGGGCCAGGAGTGGACACTGAAGCTTTCTTT. This codes for CASSNYRGPGVDTEAFF.

This clone was seen only once. The chain links TRBV7-9 to TRBJ1-1; TRBD1 agrees at 8 bases. Trimming took 7 bases from V and 5 from J; bases not matched to a gene: 21. The germline gives CDR1 SEHNR, CDR2 FQNEAQ (reference sequence). This CDR3 region has 18 residues. CDR3 in amino acids: CASTTPQGASNRPTEAFF. CDR3 nucleotides: TGTGCCAGCACCACCCCCCAGGGGGCGAGTAATCGTCCGACTGAAGCTTTCTTT. Full variable domain (remainder filled in from reference TRBV7-9 and TRBJ1-1): DTGVSQNPRHKITKRGQNVTFRCDPISEHNRLYWYRQTLGQGPEFLTYFQNEAQLEKSRLLSDRFSAERPKGSFSTLEIQRTEQGDSAMYLCASTTPQGASNRPTEAFFGQGTRLTVV.